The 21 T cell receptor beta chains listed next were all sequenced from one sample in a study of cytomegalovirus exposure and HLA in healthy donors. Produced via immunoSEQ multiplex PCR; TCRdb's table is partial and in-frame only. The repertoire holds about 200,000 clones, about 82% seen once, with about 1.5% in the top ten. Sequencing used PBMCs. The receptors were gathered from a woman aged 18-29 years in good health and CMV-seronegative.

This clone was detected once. Written as DNA, the CDR3 is TGTGCCAGCAGGACAGGGGCCGGGAATGAAAAACTGTTTTTT. It codes for CASRTGAGNEKLFF. The gene calls are TRBV2 and TRBJ1-4; 8 bases match TRBD1. Germline V gene sequence: CDR1 SNHLY, CDR2 FYNNEI. The CDR3 totals 14 residues. V lost 6 bases and J lost 5; bases outside the gene matches: 5.

CDR3 nucleotides: TGTGCCAGCAGTGTGGCCGGGACAACCTATGGCTACACCTTC. Translated, it gives CASSVAGTTYGYTF. This rearrangement joins TRBV6-1 to TRBJ1-2, with a tentative D call TRBD1 (6 bases). This CDR3 has 14 residues. Trimming pared 4 bases from V and 4 bases from J, leaving 13 bases between. From germline, CDR1 is MNHNS and CDR2 SASEGT.

CDR3 sequence reads: CASSLLGQILNYGYTF. CDR3 sequence (DNA): TGTGCCAGCAGTTTACTCGGACAGATCCTTAACTATGGCTACACCTTC. This rearrangement joins TRBV28 to TRBJ1-2, with D maybe TRBD1 (6 bases). This CDR3 comprises 16 residues. Looked up from germline, CDR1 is MDHEN and CDR2 is SYDVKM. Trimming shortened V by 2 bases and J by 1 base, and 14 bases separated the two germline ends.

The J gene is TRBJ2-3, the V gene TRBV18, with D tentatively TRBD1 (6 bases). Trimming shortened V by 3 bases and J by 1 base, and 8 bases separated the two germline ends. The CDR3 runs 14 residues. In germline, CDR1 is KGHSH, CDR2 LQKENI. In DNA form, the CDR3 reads TGTGCCAGCTCACCTCGGACAGGCACAGATACGCAGTATTTT. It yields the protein CASSPRTGTDTQYF.

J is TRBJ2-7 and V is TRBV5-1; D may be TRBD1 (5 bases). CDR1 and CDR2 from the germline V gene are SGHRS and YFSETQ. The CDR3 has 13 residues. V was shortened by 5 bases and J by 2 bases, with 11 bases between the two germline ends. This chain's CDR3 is CASSRDSPYEQYF. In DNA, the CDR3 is TGCGCCAGCAGTCGTGACAGCCCCTACGAGCAGTACTTC. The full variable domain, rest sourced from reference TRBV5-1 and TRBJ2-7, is KAGVTQTPRYLIKTRGQQVTLSCSPISGHRSVSWYQQTPGQGLQFLFEYFSETQRNKGNFPGRFSGRQFSNSRSEMNVSTLELGDSALYLCASSRDSPYEQYFGPGTRLTVT.

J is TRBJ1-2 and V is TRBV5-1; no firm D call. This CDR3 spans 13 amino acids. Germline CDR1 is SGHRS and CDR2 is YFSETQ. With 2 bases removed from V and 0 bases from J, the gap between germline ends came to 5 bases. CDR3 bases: TGCGCCAGCAGCTTTATCTCTAACTATGGCTACACCTTC. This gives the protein CASSFISNYGYTF. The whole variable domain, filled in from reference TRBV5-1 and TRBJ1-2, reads KAGVTQTPRYLIKTRGQQVTLSCSPISGHRSVSWYQQTPGQGLQFLFEYFSETQRNKGNFPGRFSGRQFSNSRSEMNVSTLELGDSALYLCASSFISNYGYTFGSGTRLTVV.

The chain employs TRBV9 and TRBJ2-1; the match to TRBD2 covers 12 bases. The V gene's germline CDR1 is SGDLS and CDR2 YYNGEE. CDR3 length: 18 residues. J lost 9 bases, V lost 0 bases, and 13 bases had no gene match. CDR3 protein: CASSVEPLLAGGPGEQFF. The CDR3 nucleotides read TGTGCCAGCAGCGTAGAACCCCTGCTAGCGGGAGGGCCGGGTGAGCAGTTCTTC.

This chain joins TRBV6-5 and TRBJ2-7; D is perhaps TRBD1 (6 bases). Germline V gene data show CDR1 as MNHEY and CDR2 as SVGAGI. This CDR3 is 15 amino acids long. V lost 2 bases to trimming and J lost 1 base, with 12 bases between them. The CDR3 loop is CASSYARQVSYEQYF. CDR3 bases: TGTGCCAGCAGTTACGCTAGACAGGTATCCTACGAGCAGTACTTC.

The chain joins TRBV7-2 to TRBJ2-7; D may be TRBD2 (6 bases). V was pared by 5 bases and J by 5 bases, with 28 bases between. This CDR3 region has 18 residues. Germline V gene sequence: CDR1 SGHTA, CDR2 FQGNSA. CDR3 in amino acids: CASSPRRGGSYMTHEQYF. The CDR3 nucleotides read TGTGCCAGCAGCCCTAGGAGGGGAGGCTCCTATATGACCCACGAGCAGTACTTC.

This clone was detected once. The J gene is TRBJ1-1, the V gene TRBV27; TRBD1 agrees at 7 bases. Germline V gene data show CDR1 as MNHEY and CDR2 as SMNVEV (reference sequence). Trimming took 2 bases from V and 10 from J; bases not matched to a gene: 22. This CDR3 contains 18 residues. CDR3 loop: CASSLSKISGTVVGRAFF. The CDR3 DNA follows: TGTGCCAGCAGTTTAAGCAAAATCTCCGGGACAGTGGTAGGGCGAGCTTTCTTT.

Here the CDR3 DNA reads TGCGCCAGCAGCCAAAACCCAGGGGGTAATAATTCACCCCTCCACTTT. Protein product: CASSQNPGGNNSPLHF. This chain uses TRBV4-1 with TRBJ1-6; 7 nucleotides line up with TRBD1. Germline V gene sequence: CDR1 MGHRA, CDR2 YSYEKL. V shed 2 bases and J 5 bases; nucleotides not matched to a gene: 6. CDR3 size: 16 residues.

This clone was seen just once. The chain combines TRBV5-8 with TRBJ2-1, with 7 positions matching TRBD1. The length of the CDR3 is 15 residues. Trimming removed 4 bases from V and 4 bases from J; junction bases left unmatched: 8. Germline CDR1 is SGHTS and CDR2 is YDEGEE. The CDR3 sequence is CASSPGTVPYNEQFF. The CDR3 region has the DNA TGTGCCAGCAGCCCCGGGACAGTCCCGTACAATGAGCAGTTCTTC.

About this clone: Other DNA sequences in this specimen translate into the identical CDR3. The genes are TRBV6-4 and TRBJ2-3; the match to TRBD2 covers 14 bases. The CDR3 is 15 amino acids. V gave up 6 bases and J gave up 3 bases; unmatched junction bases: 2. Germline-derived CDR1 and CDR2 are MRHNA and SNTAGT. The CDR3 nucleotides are TGTGCCAGCAGCAGACTAGCGGGAGGGACAGATACGCAGTATTTT. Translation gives CASSRLAGGTDTQYF.

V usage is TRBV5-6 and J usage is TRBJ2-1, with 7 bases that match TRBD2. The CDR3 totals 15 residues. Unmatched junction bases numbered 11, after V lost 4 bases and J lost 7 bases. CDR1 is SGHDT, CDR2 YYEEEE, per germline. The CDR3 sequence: CASSPGLEGWNEQFF. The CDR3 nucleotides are TGTGCCAGCAGCCCCGGACTAGAGGGTTGGAATGAGCAGTTCTTC.

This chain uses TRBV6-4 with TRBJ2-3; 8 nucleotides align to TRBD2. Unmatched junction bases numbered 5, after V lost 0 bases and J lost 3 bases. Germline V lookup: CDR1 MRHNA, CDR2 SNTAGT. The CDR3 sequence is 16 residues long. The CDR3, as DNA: TGTGCCAGCAGTGACTCTACGGGGGGGGGAACAGATACGCAGTATTTT. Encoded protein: CASSDSTGGGTDTQYF.

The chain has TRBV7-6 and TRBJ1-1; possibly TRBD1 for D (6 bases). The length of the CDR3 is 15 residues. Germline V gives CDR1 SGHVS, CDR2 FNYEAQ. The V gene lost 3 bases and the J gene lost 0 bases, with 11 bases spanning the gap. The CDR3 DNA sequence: TGTGCCAGCAGCTTCCAGACAGGCGTGAACACTGAAGCTTTCTTT. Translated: CASSFQTGVNTEAFF. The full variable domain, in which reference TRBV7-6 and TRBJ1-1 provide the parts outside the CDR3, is GAGVSQSPRYKVTKRGQDVALRCDPISGHVSLYWYRQALGQGPEFLTYFNYEAQQDKSGLPNDRFSAERPEGSISTLTIQRTEQRDSAMYRCASSFQTGVNTEAFFGQGTRLTVV.

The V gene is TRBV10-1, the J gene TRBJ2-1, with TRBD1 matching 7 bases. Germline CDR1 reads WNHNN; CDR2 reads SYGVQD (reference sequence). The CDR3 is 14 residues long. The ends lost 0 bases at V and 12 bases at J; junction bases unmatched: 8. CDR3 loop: CASSESTGVRVQFF. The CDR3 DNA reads TGCGCCAGCAGTGAGTCAACAGGGGTACGGGTGCAGTTCTTC.

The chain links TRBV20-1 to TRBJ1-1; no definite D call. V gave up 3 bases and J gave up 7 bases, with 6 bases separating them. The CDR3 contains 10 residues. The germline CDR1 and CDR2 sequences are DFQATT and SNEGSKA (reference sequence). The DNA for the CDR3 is TGCAGTGCTAGCCTTCGTGAAGCTTTCTTT. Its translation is CSASLREAFF.

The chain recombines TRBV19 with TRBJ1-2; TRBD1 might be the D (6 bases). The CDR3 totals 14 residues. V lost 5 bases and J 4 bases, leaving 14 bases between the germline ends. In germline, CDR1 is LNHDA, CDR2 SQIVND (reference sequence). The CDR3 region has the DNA TGTGCCAGTAGTGTGACAGGTTTGGCCTATGGCTACACCTTC. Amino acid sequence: CASSVTGLAYGYTF. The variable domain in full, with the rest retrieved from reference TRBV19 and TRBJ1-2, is DGGITQSPKYLFRKEGQNVTLSCEQNLNHDAMYWYRQDPGQGLRLIYYSQIVNDFQKGDIAEGYSVSREKKESFPLTVTSAQKNPTAFYLCASSVTGLAYGYTFGSGTRLTVV.

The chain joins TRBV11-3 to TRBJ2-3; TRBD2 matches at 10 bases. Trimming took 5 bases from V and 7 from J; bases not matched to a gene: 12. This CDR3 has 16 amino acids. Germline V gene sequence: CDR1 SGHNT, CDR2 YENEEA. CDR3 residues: CASSAGVAGGVNTQYF. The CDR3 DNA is TGTGCCAGCAGCGCCGGAGTAGCGGGAGGCGTGAATACGCAGTATTTT.

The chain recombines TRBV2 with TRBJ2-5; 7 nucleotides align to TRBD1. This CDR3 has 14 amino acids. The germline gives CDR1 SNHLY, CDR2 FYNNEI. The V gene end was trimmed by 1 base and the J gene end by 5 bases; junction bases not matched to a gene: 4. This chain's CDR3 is CASSEVTGWETQYF. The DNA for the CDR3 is TGTGCCAGCAGTGAAGTGACAGGGTGGGAGACCCAGTACTTC.